This T cell receptor (beta chain) was sequenced for a study of blood T cells in healthy people across ages. Individuals who donated were healthy Caucasians from Russia aged roughly 6 to 90. The draw of peripheral blood yielded ten milliliters from each donor. Trimming removed 5 bases from V and 3 bases from J; junction bases left unmatched: 4. Germline loops: CDR1 DFQATT, CDR2 SNEGSKA (reference sequence). The CDR3 covers 13 residues. This clonotype was recorded a few times. Its antigen remains unidentified. Broader study findings: A greater number of naive CD4+ cells and higher diversity distinguished long-lived donors from aged donors.

Through a sample-barcoded 5' primer and a J-beta primer mix, a second PCR was run for about 7 to 12 cycles. TCRdb reprocessed the 5' RACE reads with MiXCR, giving one entry per CDR3 protein. Of around 1,600,000 distinct CDR3 sequences detected, roughly 43% appear once; the ten largest clones hold approximately 4%. The clonotype originates from a woman under 30 in good health. V is TRBV20-1 and J is TRBJ2-1, with 7 positions matching TRBD1. Sequencing was carried out using blood. This chain's CDR3 is CSAGDRRYNEQFF. CDR3 nucleotide sequence: TGCAGTGCTGGGGACAGACGCTACAATGAGCAGTTCTTC.